What follows are 25 T cell receptor beta chains derived from one specimen sequenced in a study of blood T cell repertoires in COVID-19. Some clones are missing from TCRdb's copy, which holds only in-frame ones; the method was immunoSEQ multiplex PCR. This table holds roughly 64,000 clones, about 70% found once. The source material was peripheral blood. The source is a human donor in a cohort sampled during active COVID-19.

CDR3 bases: TGTGCCTGGAGTGTACAGGGGGAGCAGTACTTC. It encodes CAWSVQGEQYF. The chain links TRBV30 to TRBJ2-7; TRBD1 aligns across 7 bases. Trimming removed 0 bases from V and 7 bases from J; junction bases left unmatched: 0. The CDR3 loop spans 11 amino acids. Germline V gene data show CDR1 as GTSNPN and CDR2 as SVGIG (reference sequence).

The V and J genes are TRBV7-9 and TRBJ2-3; TRBD2 matches at 9 bases. Looked up from germline, CDR1 is SEHNR and CDR2 is FQNEAQ (reference sequence). The CDR3 consists of 15 residues. With V trimmed by 5 bases and J by 1 base, 4 bases remained unmatched. The CDR3 DNA reads TGTGCCAGCAGCCCTAGCGGGGTCGGCACAGATACGCAGTATTTT. Translating gives CASSPSGVGTDTQYF. Based on the CDR3 plus reference TRBV7-9 and TRBJ2-3, the full variable domain is DTGVSQNPRHKITKRGQNVTFRCDPISEHNRLYWYRQTLGQGPEFLTYFQNEAQLEKSRLLSDRFSAERPKGSFSTLEIQRTEQGDSAMYLCASSPSGVGTDTQYFGPGTRLTVL.

The chain recombines TRBV27 with TRBJ2-4, with D possibly being TRBD1 (6 bases). The CDR3 runs 16 residues. V was clipped by 3 bases and J by 2 bases, with 14 bases between them. Per the germline V gene, CDR1 is MNHEY and CDR2 is SMNVEV (reference sequence). This chain's CDR3 is CASSFSGQSTKNIQYF. Here the CDR3 DNA reads TGTGCCAGCAGTTTTTCGGGACAAAGCACCAAAAACATTCAGTACTTC.

This chain connects TRBV19 to TRBJ1-5, with no clear D. The V end was cut by 2 bases, the J end by 3 bases, with 8 bases between. CDR1 is LNHDA and CDR2 is SQIVND in the germline V gene (reference sequence). This CDR3 is 14 amino acids long. The CDR3 spells CASSINLANQPQHF. The CDR3 DNA sequence: TGTGCCAGTAGTATAAACCTGGCCAATCAGCCCCAGCATTTT.

This clone showed up just a few times. The chain joins TRBV7-6 to TRBJ2-7; TRBD1 matches 11 bases. The CDR3 length is 13 residues. CDR1 is SGHVS and CDR2 is FNYEAQ in the germline V gene. V gave up 5 bases and J gave up 6 bases; unmatched junction bases: 3. The CDR3 region is CASSAGTGGEQYF. In DNA form, the CDR3 reads TGTGCCAGCAGCGCCGGGACAGGGGGCGAGCAGTACTTC.

The V call is TRBV6-5, the J call TRBJ1-1, with D possibly being TRBD1 (6 bases). V lost 6 bases, J lost 0 bases, and 14 bases lay in between. This CDR3 spans 15 amino acids. The germline V gene has CDR1 MNHEY and CDR2 SVGAGI. The CDR3 spells CASRMTGNMNTEAFF. The DNA of the CDR3 is TGTGCCAGCAGGATGACAGGAAACATGAACACTGAAGCTTTCTTT.

The chain is built from TRBV12-3 or TRBV12-4 and TRBJ1-1; 9 bases fit TRBD1. V shed 6 bases, J shed 9 bases, and the junction held 8 bases outside the gene matches. This CDR3 comprises 13 residues. CDR3 sequence reads: CASRPGTGRQAFF. The CDR3 DNA is TGTGCCAGCAGACCTGGGACAGGGAGGCAAGCTTTCTTT.

Note on this clone: Germline and junction disagree at one end, which may indicate a read error. The DNA for the CDR3 is TGTGCCAGCGCACCGGGACAGGGGGCGCAGAAGCAGTACTTC. This codes for CASAPGQGAQKQYF. The chain combines TRBV18 with TRBJ2-7, with TRBD1 matching 12 bases. Germline CDR1 and CDR2: KGHSH and LQKENI. The CDR3 has 14 residues. Variable domain in full (rest from reference TRBV18 and TRBJ2-7): NAGVMQNPRHLVRRRGQEARLRCSPMKGHSHVYWYRQLPEEGLKFMVYLQKENIIDESGMPKERFSAEFPKEGPSILRIQQVVRGDSAAYFCASAPGQGAQKQYFGPGTRLTVT.

The chain is built from TRBV7-2 and TRBJ2-3, with D perhaps TRBD2 (5 bases). The germline V gene encodes CDR1 SGHTA and CDR2 FQGNSA. The CDR3 runs to 14 residues. V shed 1 base and J shed 3 bases, with 8 bases lying between them. Here the CDR3 DNA reads TGTGCCAGCAGCTTAGATCCGGGGACAGATACGCAGTATTTT. This encodes CASSLDPGTDTQYF. The complete variable domain, with remaining parts taken from reference TRBV7-2 and TRBJ2-3, reads GAGVSQSPSNKVTEKGKDVELRCDPISGHTALYWYRQSLGQGLEFLIYFQGNSAPDKSGLPSDRFSAERTGGSVSTLTIQRTQQEDSAVYLCASSLDPGTDTQYFGPGTRLTVL.

The chain carries TRBV28 and TRBJ2-2; 8 bases align to TRBD1. The CDR3 has 16 amino acids. With 6 bases clipped from V and 0 bases from J, the junction kept 6 bases outside the gene matches. Germline loops: CDR1 MDHEN, CDR2 SYDVKM. CDR3 sequence reads: CASRRQGSPNTGELFF. DNA of the CDR3: TGTGCCAGCAGGCGACAGGGGTCCCCGAACACCGGGGAGCTGTTTTTT.

This clone was seen a handful of times. This chain connects TRBV4-3 to TRBJ1-1, with 7 bases that match TRBD1. There are 16 residues in the CDR3. Germline V CDR1 and CDR2: LGHNA, YSLEER. After removal of 4 bases from V and 2 bases from J, the junction contained 10 bases not matched to a gene. This chain's CDR3 is CASSLTATGTNTEAFF. The DNA for the CDR3 is TGCGCCAGCAGCCTAACCGCGACAGGGACTAACACTGAAGCTTTCTTT.

This clone has a handful of counts. This chain uses TRBV2 with TRBJ1-4, with D possibly matching TRBD1 (5 bases). V was trimmed by 10 bases and J by 3 bases, leaving 15 bases between them. This CDR3 contains 14 residues. Germline CDR1 is SNHLY and CDR2 is FYNNEI. This CDR3 is CATTVEGSNEKLFF. CDR3 in DNA: TGTGCCACGACAGTGGAGGGTTCTAATGAAAAACTGTTTTTT.

The chain is built from TRBV6-1 and TRBJ2-1; 8 bases agree with TRBD1. Germline V gene lookup returns CDR1 MNHNS and CDR2 SASEGT. The junction had 6 bases not matched to a gene; V was cut back by 2 bases and J by 6 bases. The CDR3 length is 15 residues. The CDR3 is CASSEMDRALNEQFF. The CDR3 DNA reads TGTGCCAGCAGTGAAATGGACAGGGCCCTCAATGAGCAGTTCTTC.

The chain joins TRBV27 to TRBJ1-2, with 7 nucleotides matching TRBD1. The trim removed 2 bases at V and 3 bases at J, leaving 3 bases unmatched. CDR1 is MNHEY, CDR2 SMNVEV, per germline (reference sequence). The CDR3 sequence is 14 residues long. The chain's CDR3 is CASSLQGGDYGYTF. The DNA for the CDR3 is TGTGCCAGCAGTTTACAAGGGGGCGACTATGGCTACACCTTC.

J is TRBJ2-7 and V is TRBV5-4; D ambiguous. The CDR3 is 12 amino acids. V lost 2 bases and J 3 bases, leaving 6 bases between the germline ends. In germline, CDR1 is SGHNT, CDR2 YYREEE (reference sequence). The CDR3 sequence: CASSLIGYEQYF. DNA for the CDR3: TGTGCCAGCAGCTTAATCGGCTACGAGCAGTACTTC.

In its sample, this clone was seen once. The V call is TRBV10-3, the J call TRBJ2-1; a weak D match, TRBD2 (5 bases). The CDR3 length is 14 residues. The V and J ends lost 6 bases and 2 bases respectively, with 11 bases between them. The germline gives CDR1 ENHRY, CDR2 SYGVKD. The CDR3: CAIREDGAYNEQFF. CDR3 nucleotides: TGTGCCATCAGGGAGGACGGGGCCTACAATGAGCAGTTCTTC.

The chain carries TRBV5-1 and TRBJ2-1, with 9 bases lining up with TRBD1. The trim removed 5 bases at V and 0 bases at J, leaving 9 bases unmatched. Germline lookup yields CDR1 SGHRS and CDR2 YFSETQ. This CDR3 has 17 amino acids. The CDR3 DNA reads as TGCGCCAGCAGACCCGGACAGGGGAAGAACTCCTACAATGAGCAGTTCTTC. It yields the protein CASRPGQGKNSYNEQFF.

The V gene is TRBV7-2, the J gene TRBJ2-1; D is undetermined. Germline V gene lookup returns CDR1 SGHTA and CDR2 FQGNSA. Trimming took off 3 bases at V and 8 bases at J, with 11 bases between the two ends. The CDR3 runs to 13 residues. The CDR3 protein is CASSFKPGDEQFF. CDR3 nucleotides: TGTGCCAGCAGCTTTAAACCCGGAGATGAGCAGTTCTTC.

The chain recombines TRBV19 with TRBJ2-1; 8 bases line up with TRBD2. The V gene's germline CDR1 is LNHDA and CDR2 SQIVND (reference sequence). Unmatched junction bases numbered 6, after V lost 3 bases and J lost 5 bases. There are 15 residues in the CDR3. In DNA form, the CDR3 reads TGTGCCAGTAGTATTCTACTAGCGGTTAACAATGAGCAGTTCTTC. Protein product: CASSILLAVNNEQFF.

The sample holds a few counts of this clone. This chain joins TRBV12-3 or TRBV12-4 and TRBJ1-2; TRBD1 matches 7 bases. V was clipped by 6 bases and J by 7 bases; unmatched bases: 8. This CDR3 contains 13 residues. The CDR3 nucleotides are TGTGCCAGCAGACCAGACAGGGTCGGTGGCTACACCTTC. This codes for CASRPDRVGGYTF.

The chain couples TRBV19 to TRBJ2-2, with D tentatively TRBD2 (5 bases). Germline CDR1 reads LNHDA; CDR2 reads SQIVND (reference sequence). Trimming removed 7 bases at V and 5 bases at J, with 14 bases between. The length of the CDR3 is 14 residues. The CDR3 region is CASNGFSGTGELFF. The CDR3, as DNA: TGTGCCAGTAACGGGTTCTCGGGGACCGGGGAGCTGTTTTTT.

V usage is TRBV28 and J usage is TRBJ1-6, with 9 bases fitting TRBD1. V gave up 5 bases and J gave up 6 bases; unmatched junction bases: 5. The CDR3 extends over 15 amino acids. Germline values: CDR1 MDHEN, CDR2 SYDVKM. CDR3 in DNA: TGTGCCAGCAGTACCGGGACAGGGTTTAATTCACCCCTCCACTTT. This gives the protein CASSTGTGFNSPLHF.

In this sample, this clone turned up many times. This chain joins TRBV3-1 (or the pseudogene TRBV3-2) and TRBJ2-2; TRBD1 matches 9 bases. CDR1 and CDR2 (germline): LGHDT, YNNKEL (reference sequence). After removal of 6 bases from V and 1 base from J, the junction contained 3 bases not matched to a gene. The CDR3 is 15 residues long. The CDR3: CASRGTGKNTGELFF. In DNA form, the CDR3 reads TGTGCCAGCAGGGGGACAGGGAAGAACACCGGGGAGCTGTTTTTT.

This chain joins TRBV9 and TRBJ2-5; a possible D gene is TRBD2 (5 bases). Germline V gene data show CDR1 as SGDLS and CDR2 as YYNGEE. The CDR3 sequence is 14 residues long. V was shortened by 5 bases and J by 0 bases, with 11 bases between the two germline ends. CDR3 sequence: CASSGGSYQETQYF. The CDR3 DNA follows: TGTGCCAGCAGTGGCGGGTCGTACCAAGAGACCCAGTACTTC. Using reference TRBV9 and TRBJ2-5 for the parts outside the CDR3, the full variable domain is DSGVTQTPKHLITATGQRVTLRCSPRSGDLSVYWYQQSLDQGLQFLIQYYNGEERAKGNILERFSAQQFPDLHSELNLSSLELGDSALYFCASSGGSYQETQYFGPGTRLLVL.

This clone appeared a few times. This sequence joins TRBV11-2 and TRBJ1-1; D is ambiguous. This CDR3 has 14 amino acids. With 2 bases removed from V and 1 base from J, the gap between germline ends came to 8 bases. Germline CDR1 reads SGHAT; CDR2 reads FQNNGV. The CDR3 loop is CASSLIAKNTEAFF. The CDR3 DNA is TGTGCCAGCAGCTTAATAGCAAAGAACACTGAAGCTTTCTTT.